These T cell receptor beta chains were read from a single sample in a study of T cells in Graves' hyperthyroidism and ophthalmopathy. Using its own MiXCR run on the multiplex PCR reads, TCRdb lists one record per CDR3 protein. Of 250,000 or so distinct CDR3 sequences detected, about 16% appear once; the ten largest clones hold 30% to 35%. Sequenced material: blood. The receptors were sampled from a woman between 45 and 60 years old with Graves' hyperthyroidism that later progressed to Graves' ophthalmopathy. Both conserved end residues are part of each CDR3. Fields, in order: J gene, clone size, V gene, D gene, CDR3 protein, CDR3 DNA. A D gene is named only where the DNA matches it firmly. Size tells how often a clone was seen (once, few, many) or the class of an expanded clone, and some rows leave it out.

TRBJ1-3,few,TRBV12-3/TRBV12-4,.,CASSVQFSGNTIYF,TGTGCCAGCAGTGTTCAGTTCTCTGGAAACACCATATATTTT
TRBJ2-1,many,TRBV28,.,CASSLRGRAHNEQFF,TGTGCCAGCAGTTTAAGGGGCAGGGCACACAATGAGCAGTTCTTC
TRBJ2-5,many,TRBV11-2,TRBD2,CASSQYSGRALQETQYF,TGTGCCAGCAGCCAGTACAGCGGGAGGGCCCTCCAAGAGACCCAGTACTTC
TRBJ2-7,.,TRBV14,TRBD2,CASSALAAYEQYF,TGTGCCAGCAGCGCACTAGCGGCCTACGAGCAGTACTTC
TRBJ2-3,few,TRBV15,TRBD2,CATSRAPGAGGYTDTQYF,TGTGCCACCAGCAGGGCCCCGGGAGCGGGAGGGTACACAGATACGCAGTATTTT
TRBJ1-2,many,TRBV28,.,CASSLWGRLNYGYTF,TGTGCCAGCAGTTTATGGGGACGGCTGAACTATGGCTACACCTTC
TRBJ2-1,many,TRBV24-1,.,CATSDPGLEVNEQFF,TGTGCCACCAGTGACCCGGGACTTGAAGTGAATGAGCAGTTCTTC
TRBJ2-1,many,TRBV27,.,CASRRLVLSYNEQFF,TGTGCCAGCCGAAGACTAGTCCTCTCCTACAATGAGCAGTTCTTC
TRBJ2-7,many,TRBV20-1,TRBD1,CSAEDRGRNEQYF,TGCAGTGCTGAGGACAGGGGGCGAAACGAGCAGTACTTC
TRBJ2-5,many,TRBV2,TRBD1,CASSKDRAGQETQYF,TGTGCCAGCAGTAAGGACAGGGCAGGCCAAGAGACCCAGTACTTC
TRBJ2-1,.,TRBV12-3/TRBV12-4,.,CASTPGARLDNEQFF,TGTGCCAGCACCCCAGGGGCCCGATTAGACAATGAGCAGTTCTTC
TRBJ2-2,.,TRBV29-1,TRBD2,CSGPGLANTGELFF,TGCAGCGGCCCGGGACTAGCGAACACCGGGGAGCTGTTTTTT
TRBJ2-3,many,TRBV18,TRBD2,CASSPRASGRRDTQYF,TGTGCCAGCTCACCAAGGGCCAGCGGGAGACGGGATACGCAGTATTTT
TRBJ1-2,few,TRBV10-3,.,CAITGGGYYGYTF,TGTGCCATCACTGGGGGCGGTTACTATGGCTACACCTTC
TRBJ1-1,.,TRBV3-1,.,CASSQGSRGEAFF,TGTGCCAGCAGCCAAGGATCACGAGGGGAAGCTTTCTTT
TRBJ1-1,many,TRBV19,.,CASSIDRGNTEAFF,TGTGCCAGTAGTATAGATCGAGGGAACACTGAAGCTTTCTTT
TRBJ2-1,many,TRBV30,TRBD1,CAWTGGYNEQFF,TGTGCCTGGACAGGGGGATACAATGAGCAGTTCTTC
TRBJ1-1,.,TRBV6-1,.,CASSGRQLHTEAFF,TGTGCCAGCAGCGGACGACAGCTCCACACTGAAGCTTTCTTT
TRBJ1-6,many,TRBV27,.,CASSPPSRLNSPLHF,TGTGCCAGCAGTCCCCCGTCCCGCCTTAATTCACCCCTCCACTTT
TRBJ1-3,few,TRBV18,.,CASSPSGHLSGNTIYF,TGTGCCAGCTCACCATCGGGACACCTCTCTGGAAACACCATATATTTT
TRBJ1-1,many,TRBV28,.,CASTLSGNTEAFF,TGTGCCAGCACCTTGTCGGGTAACACTGAAGCTTTCTTT
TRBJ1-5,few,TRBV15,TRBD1,CATSGDRGRAPQHF,TGTGCCACCAGCGGGGACAGGGGGCGCGCGCCCCAGCATTTT
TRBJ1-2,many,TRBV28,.,CASSLTVPYGYTF,TGTGCCAGCAGTTTAACGGTCCCCTATGGCTACACCTTC
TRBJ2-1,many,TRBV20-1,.,CSAFSGVPYNEQFF,TGCAGTGCTTTTAGCGGAGTGCCCTACAATGAGCAGTTCTTC
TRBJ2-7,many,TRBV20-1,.,CSARDLGISSYEQYF,TGCAGTGCTAGAGATCTCGGGATCTCCTCCTACGAGCAGTACTTC
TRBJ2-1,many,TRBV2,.,CASSELGREYNEQFF,TGTGCCAGCAGTGAGCTGGGCAGAGAATACAATGAGCAGTTCTTC
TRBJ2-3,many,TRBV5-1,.,CASSLAPDTQYF,TGCGCCAGCAGCTTGGCCCCAGATACGCAGTATTTT
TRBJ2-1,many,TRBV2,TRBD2,CASSATSGVYNEQFF,TGTGCCAGCAGTGCTACTAGCGGAGTGTACAATGAGCAGTTCTTC
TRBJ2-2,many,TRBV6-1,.,CASSYQGGELFF,TGTGCCAGCAGTTATCAGGGCGGGGAGCTGTTTTTT
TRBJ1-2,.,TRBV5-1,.,CASSLLGVNGYTF,TGCGCCAGCAGCTTGTTAGGGGTCAATGGCTACACCTTC
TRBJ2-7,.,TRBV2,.,CASSEVQGRSYEQYF,TGTGCCAGCAGTGAGGTTCAGGGTCGATCCTACGAGCAGTACTTC
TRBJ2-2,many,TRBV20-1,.,CSASPQNTGELFF,TGCAGTGCTAGCCCACAGAACACCGGGGAGCTGTTTTTT
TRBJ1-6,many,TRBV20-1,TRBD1,CSARLQGAYNSPLHF,TGCAGTGCTAGGTTACAGGGGGCTTATAATTCACCCCTCCACTTT
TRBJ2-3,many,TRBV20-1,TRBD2,CSARGLAGGPQSTDTQYF,TGCAGTGCTAGGGGGCTAGCGGGAGGCCCCCAGAGCACAGATACGCAGTATTTT
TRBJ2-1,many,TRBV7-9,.,CASSTRTATQEQFF,TGTGCCAGCAGCACCCGGACCGCCACCCAAGAGCAGTTCTTC
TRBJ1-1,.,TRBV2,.,CASSDRVTGTEAFF,TGTGCCAGCAGTGACAGGGTAACTGGGACTGAAGCTTTCTTT
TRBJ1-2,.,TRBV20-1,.,CSGDSLPLMDGYTF,TGCAGTGGGGATAGTCTACCCCTCATGGATGGCTACACCTTC
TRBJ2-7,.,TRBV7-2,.,CASSSPGFYEQYF,TGTGCCAGCAGCTCCCCGGGATTCTACGAGCAGTACTTC
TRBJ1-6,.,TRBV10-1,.,CASSETLNSPLHF,TGCGCCAGCAGTGAAACCCTCAATTCACCCCTCCACTTT
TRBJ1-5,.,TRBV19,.,CASSIERKPQHF,TGTGCCAGTAGTATAGAGAGGAAGCCCCAGCATTTT
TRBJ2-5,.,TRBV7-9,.,CASSFQTQETQYF,TGTGCCAGCAGCTTTCAGACACAAGAGACCCAGTACTTC
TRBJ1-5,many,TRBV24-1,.,CATSDQGSSGQPQHF,TGTGCCACCAGTGATCAGGGGAGTAGCGGTCAGCCCCAGCATTTT
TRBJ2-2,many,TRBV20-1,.,CSARVGTGELFF,TGCAGTGCTAGAGTTGGGACCGGGGAGCTGTTTTTT
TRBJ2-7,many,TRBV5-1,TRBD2,CASSLYLRTSGSYEQYF,TGCGCCAGCAGCTTGTATCTCCGGACTAGCGGGAGCTACGAGCAGTACTTC
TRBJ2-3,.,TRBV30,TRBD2,CAWSVRGLAGGRSTDTQYF,TGTGCCTGGAGTGTTCGAGGACTAGCGGGAGGCCGAAGCACAGATACGCAGTATTTT
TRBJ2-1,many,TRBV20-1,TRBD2,CSAINGASGNNEQFF,TGCAGTGCAATAAATGGAGCTAGCGGGAACAATGAGCAGTTCTTC
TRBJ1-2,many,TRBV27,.,CASSFNGYGYTF,TGTGCCAGCAGTTTTAACGGCTATGGCTACACCTTC
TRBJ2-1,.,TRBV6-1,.,CASRGFTVSSYNEQFF,TGTGCCAGCCGAGGCTTTACAGTCTCCTCCTACAATGAGCAGTTCTTC
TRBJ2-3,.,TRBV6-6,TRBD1,CASSYGTGRYTDTQYF,TGTGCCAGCAGTTACGGGACAGGGCGATACACAGATACGCAGTATTTT
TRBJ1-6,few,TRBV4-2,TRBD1,CASSQRTGEDSPLHF,TGTGCCAGCAGCCAGAGGACAGGGGAAGATTCACCCCTCCACTTT